This TCR beta chain originates from a study of T cell repertoires in cytomegalovirus infection. Turning to the study itself: Both recently identified HLA-C-restricted and well-studied HLA-B-restricted CMV epitopes were used in the study. Study-wide results and caveats: Summed frequency of shared TCR beta families picked out CMV carriers who also had the relevant HLA.

To note about this clonotype: The target antigen is unknown.

MiXCR was run by TCRdb on the reads, yielding one entry per CDR3 protein. The sample shows a few hundred thousand distinct CDR3 sequences, about 39% of them seen only once. CDR1 is SEHNR, CDR2 FQNEAQ, per germline (reference sequence). Trimming took off 5 bases at V and 2 bases at J, with 14 bases between the two ends. The CDR3 runs to 15 residues. The clonotype originates from a human donor in good health (CMV status not recorded). Some clones in this sample may be carry-over from other donors' samples. The sample consisted of cultured PBMCs, taken from culture after CMV antigen stimulation. This chain connects TRBV7-9 to TRBJ2-3; D is tentatively TRBD1 or TRBD2 (5 bases each). CDR3 amino acids: CASSPPGSHTDTQYF. The CDR3, as DNA: TGTGCCAGCAGCCCTCCAGGGAGCCACACAGATACGCAGTATTTT. Combining the CDR3 with reference TRBV7-9 and TRBJ2-3 gives the whole variable domain DTGVSQNPRHKITKRGQNVTFRCDPISEHNRLYWYRQTLGQGPEFLTYFQNEAQLEKSRLLSDRFSAERPKGSFSTLEIQRTEQGDSAMYLCASSPPGSHTDTQYFGPGTRLTVL.